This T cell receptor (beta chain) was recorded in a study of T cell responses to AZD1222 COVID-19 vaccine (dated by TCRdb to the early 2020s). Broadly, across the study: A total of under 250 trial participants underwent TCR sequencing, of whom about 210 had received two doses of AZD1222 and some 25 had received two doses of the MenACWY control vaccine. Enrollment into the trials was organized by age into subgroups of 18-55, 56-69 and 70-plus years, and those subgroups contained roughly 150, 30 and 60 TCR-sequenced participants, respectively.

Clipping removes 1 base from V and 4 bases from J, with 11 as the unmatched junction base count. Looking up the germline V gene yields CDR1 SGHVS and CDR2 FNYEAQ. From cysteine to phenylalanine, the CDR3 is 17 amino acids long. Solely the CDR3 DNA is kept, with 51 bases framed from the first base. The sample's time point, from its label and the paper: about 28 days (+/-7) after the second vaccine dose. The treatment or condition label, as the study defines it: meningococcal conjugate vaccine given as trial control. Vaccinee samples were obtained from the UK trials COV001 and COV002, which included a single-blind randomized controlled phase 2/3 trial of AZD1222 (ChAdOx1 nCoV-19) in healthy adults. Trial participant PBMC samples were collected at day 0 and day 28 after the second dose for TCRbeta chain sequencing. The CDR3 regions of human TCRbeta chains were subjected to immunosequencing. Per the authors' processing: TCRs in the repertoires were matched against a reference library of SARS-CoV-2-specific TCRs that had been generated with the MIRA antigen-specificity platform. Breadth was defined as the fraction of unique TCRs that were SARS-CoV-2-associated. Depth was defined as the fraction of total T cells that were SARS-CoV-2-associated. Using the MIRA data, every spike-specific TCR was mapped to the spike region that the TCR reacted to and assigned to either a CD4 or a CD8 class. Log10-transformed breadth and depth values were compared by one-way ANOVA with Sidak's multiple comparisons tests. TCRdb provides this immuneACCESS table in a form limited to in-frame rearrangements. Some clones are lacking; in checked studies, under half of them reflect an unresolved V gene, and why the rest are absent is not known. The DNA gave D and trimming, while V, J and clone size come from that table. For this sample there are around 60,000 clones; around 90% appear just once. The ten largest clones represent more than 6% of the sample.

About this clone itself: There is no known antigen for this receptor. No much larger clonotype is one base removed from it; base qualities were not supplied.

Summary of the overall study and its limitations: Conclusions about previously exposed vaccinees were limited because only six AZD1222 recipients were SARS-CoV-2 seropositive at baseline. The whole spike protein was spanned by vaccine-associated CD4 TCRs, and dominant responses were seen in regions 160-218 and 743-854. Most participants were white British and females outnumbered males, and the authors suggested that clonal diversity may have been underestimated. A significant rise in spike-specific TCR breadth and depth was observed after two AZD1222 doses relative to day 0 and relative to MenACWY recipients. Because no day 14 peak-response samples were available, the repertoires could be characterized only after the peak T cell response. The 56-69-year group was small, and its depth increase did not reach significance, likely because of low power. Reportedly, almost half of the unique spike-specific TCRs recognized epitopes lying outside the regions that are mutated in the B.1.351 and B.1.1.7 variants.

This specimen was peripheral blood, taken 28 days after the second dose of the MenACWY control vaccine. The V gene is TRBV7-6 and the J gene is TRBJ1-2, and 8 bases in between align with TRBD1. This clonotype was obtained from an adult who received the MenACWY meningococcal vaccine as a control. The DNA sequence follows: TGTGCCAGCAGCTTAGTCTCGGCAGGGGGCAGGGGCTATGGCTACACCTTC. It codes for CASSLVSAGGRGYGYTF. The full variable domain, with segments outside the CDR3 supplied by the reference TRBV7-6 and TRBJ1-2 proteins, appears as GAGVSQSPRYKVTKRGQDVALRCDPISGHVSLYWYRQALGQGPEFLTYFNYEAQQDKSGLPNDRFSAERPEGSISTLTIQRTEQRDSAMYRCASSLVSAGGRGYGYTFGSGTRLTVV.